The 5 T cell receptor beta chains reported below all come from one sample, sequenced in a study of CD8 T cells in ankylosing spondylitis. TCRdb passed the 5' RACE reads through MiXCR, listing each CDR3 protein once. This sample yields 200,000 to 250,000 distinct CDR3 sequences, of which 25% to 30% are seen a single time; around 6.3% belongs to the top ten. Sequenced sample: blood, either unsorted or a sorted T cell fraction (not recorded which). The receptors come from a male donor with ankylosing spondylitis or in good health (not recorded which).

The V call is TRBV3-1, the J call TRBJ2-1, with D maybe TRBD2 (7 bases). Deletions cut 2 bases from V and 7 bases from J, with 18 bases between. CDR1 is LGHDT, CDR2 YNNKEL, per germline (reference sequence). This CDR3 contains 16 residues. This CDR3 reads CASSQPGAGAVNEQFF. The CDR3 DNA follows: TGTGCCAGCAGCCAACCGGGGGCGGGAGCAGTTAATGAGCAGTTCTTC.

This clonotype appeared a few times. J is TRBJ2-1 and V is TRBV27; perhaps TRBD1 as D (5 bases). The CDR3 runs 13 residues. V was clipped by 6 bases and J by 6 bases, with 12 bases between them. Germline CDR1 is MNHEY and CDR2 is SMNVEV (reference sequence). The CDR3 protein is CASRMNRFNEQFF. The CDR3 DNA sequence: TGTGCCAGCAGGATGAACAGGTTCAATGAGCAGTTCTTC.

This clonotype was counted at least ten times. The chain employs TRBV15 and TRBJ1-5; D might be TRBD1 (5 bases). The V end was cut by 5 bases, the J end by 3 bases, with 14 bases between. Per the germline V gene, CDR1 is LNHNV and CDR2 is YYDKDF (reference sequence). The CDR3 runs 15 residues. Here the CDR3 DNA reads TGTGCCACCAGCCCGACCCGAGGGGACAATCAGCCCCAGCATTTT. Amino acids: CATSPTRGDNQPQHF.

The chain employs TRBV29-1 and TRBJ2-7; TRBD2 aligns across 12 bases. V lost 3 bases and J lost 4; bases outside the gene matches: 4. The CDR3 runs to 14 residues. The germline gives CDR1 SQVTM, CDR2 ANQGSEA. CDR3 sequence: CSVDQTSGRYEQYF. The CDR3 nucleotides read TGCAGCGTTGATCAGACTAGCGGGAGATACGAGCAGTACTTC.

This clonotype appeared many times. J is TRBJ2-2 and V is TRBV29-1, with 8 positions matching TRBD2. Germline values: CDR1 SQVTM, CDR2 ANQGSEA. CDR3 size: 14 residues. The J segment lost 0 bases and the V segment lost 5 bases, leaving 2 bases of the junction unmatched. The CDR3 bases are TGCAGCGTTAGACTAGCGCCGAACACCGGGGAGCTGTTTTTT. Protein product: CSVRLAPNTGELFF.